The present T cell receptor beta chain was sequenced within a study of human T cells and chemical hapten exposure. The CDR3 is 12 residues long. V was cut by 5 bases and J by 3 bases, with 4 bases left in between. Germline CDR1 SGHNT, CDR2 YENEEA. Time point defined: patch test 2, 6 weeks after DPC sensitization. Indicated treatment: therapeutic diphenylcyclopropenone sensitization with weekly scalp DPC. TCRdb itself ran the RACE reads through MiXCR, one entry per CDR3 protein. The sample shows approximately 80,000 distinct CDR3 sequences, more than 8.5% of them seen only once. This rearrangement joins TRBV11-3 to TRBJ2-2; D gene unclear. The sample was whole blood, taken in connection with sensitization to the hapten diphenylcyclopropenone (DPC). The TCR sequence derives from a woman in her thirties with alopecia areata. Some clones in this sample may be carry-over from other donors' samples. This chain's CDR3 is CASSIHTGELFF. CDR3 DNA sequence: TGTGCCAGCAGCATCCACACCGGGGAGCTGTTTTTT.